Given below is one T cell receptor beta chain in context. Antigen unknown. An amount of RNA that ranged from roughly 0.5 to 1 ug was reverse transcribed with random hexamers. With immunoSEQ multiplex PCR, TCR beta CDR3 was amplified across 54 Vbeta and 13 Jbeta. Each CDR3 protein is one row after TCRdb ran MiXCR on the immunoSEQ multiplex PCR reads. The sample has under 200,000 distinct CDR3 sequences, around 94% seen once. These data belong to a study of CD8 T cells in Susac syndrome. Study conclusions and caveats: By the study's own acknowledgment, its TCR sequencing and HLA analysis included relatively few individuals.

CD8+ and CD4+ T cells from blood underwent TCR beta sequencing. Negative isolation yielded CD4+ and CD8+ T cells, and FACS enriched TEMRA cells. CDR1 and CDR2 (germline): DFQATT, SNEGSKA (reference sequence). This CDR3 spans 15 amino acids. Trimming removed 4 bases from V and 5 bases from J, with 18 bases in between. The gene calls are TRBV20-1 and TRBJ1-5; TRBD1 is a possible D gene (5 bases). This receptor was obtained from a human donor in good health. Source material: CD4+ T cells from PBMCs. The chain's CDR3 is CSAKTLGGDDQPQHF. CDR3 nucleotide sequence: TGCAGTGCTAAGACCCTGGGAGGGGACGATCAGCCCCAGCATTTT.